Below, 11 T cell receptor beta chains from the same sample are listed, as sequenced in a study of T-cell reconstitution after alpha-beta-depleted transplantation in children. Study-wide points: Newly made T cells mostly supplied T-cell counts and diversity one year after transplant.

Molecular barcoding with unique molecular identifiers was used for the TCRbeta library. TCRdb used MiXCR to reprocess the PCR reads, holding one entry per CDR3 protein. The repertoire holds about 300,000 distinct CDR3 sequences, with 6.5% to 9% as singletons. Antigens of these TCRs are unknown. The starting material was peripheral blood, obtained 360 days after TCRalphabeta/CD19-depleted stem cell transplant. These receptors were obtained from a female patient younger than 10 who had a stem cell transplant for Fanconi anemia, so the T cells may come from the graft donor.

The J gene is TRBJ1-6, the V gene TRBV20-1, with 7 nucleotides matching TRBD1. Germline V gives CDR1 DFQATT, CDR2 SNEGSKA (reference sequence). V gave up 5 bases and J gave up 4 bases; unmatched junction bases: 11. This CDR3 has 16 residues. The CDR3 region has the DNA TGCAGTGCTGGAAGGGACAGCTTCTCTTATAATTCACCCCTCCACTTT. Its protein is CSAGRDSFSYNSPLHF.

This clonotype was detected ten times or more. The chain has TRBV20-1 and TRBJ2-4; a possible D gene is TRBD1 (5 bases). The germline CDR1 and CDR2 sequences are DFQATT and SNEGSKA (reference sequence). V dropped 3 bases and J dropped 4 bases, with 13 bases sitting between them. The CDR3 extends over 14 amino acids. The CDR3 nucleotides are TGCAGTGCTAGGTCAGGGCAGCTGAAAAACATTCAGTACTTC. It yields the protein CSARSGQLKNIQYF.

In its sample, this clonotype was seen many times. V usage is TRBV12-3 or TRBV12-4 and J usage is TRBJ2-1; D not resolved. V lost 6 bases and J lost 9, with 12 bases in between. The CDR3 is 12 residues long. The CDR3 is CASRGNRREQFF. CDR3 coding DNA: TGTGCCAGCAGGGGGAACCGGCGTGAGCAGTTCTTC.

This clonotype was seen only a few times. J is TRBJ2-5 and V is TRBV7-3; 8 nucleotides agree with TRBD2. Germline V CDR1 and CDR2: SGHTA, FQGTGA. This CDR3 has 15 amino acids. Trimming at V came to 2 bases and at J to 4 bases, leaving 6 bases not matched to a gene. CDR3 residues: CASSLGTRMRETQYF. CDR3 DNA sequence: TGTGCCAGCAGCTTAGGGACTAGGATGAGAGAGACCCAGTACTTC. The variable domain in full, completed from reference TRBV7-3 and TRBJ2-5, reads GAGVSQTPSNKVTEKGKYVELRCDPISGHTALYWYRQSLGQGPEFLIYFQGTGAADDSGLPNDRFFAVRPEGSVSTLKIQRTERGDSAVYLCASSLGTRMRETQYFGPGTRLLVL.

In its sample, this clonotype was seen a few times. The chain is built from TRBV30 and TRBJ1-1; TRBD1 is a possible D gene (6 bases). This CDR3 has 12 residues. Germline CDR1 reads GTSNPN; CDR2 reads SVGIG (reference sequence). V was trimmed by 5 bases and J by 1 base, leaving 8 bases between them. The DNA of the CDR3 is TGTGCCTGGGACAGGTCGAACACTGAAGCTTTCTTT. This codes for CAWDRSNTEAFF.

This clonotype has only a few counts. The chain employs TRBV25-1 and TRBJ1-2, with D perhaps matching TRBD1 (5 bases). CDR3 length: 14 amino acids. The V gene lost 2 bases and the J gene lost 8 bases, with 15 bases spanning the gap. The germline V gene encodes CDR1 MGHDK and CDR2 SYGVNS. The CDR3 region is CASSERGRLLGYTF. In nucleotides, the CDR3 is TGTGCCAGCAGTGAACGGGGCCGCTTGTTGGGCTACACCTTC.

V gene TRBV15 combines with J gene TRBJ2-3; TRBD2 is a possible D gene (6 bases). V lost 2 bases to trimming and J lost 6 bases, with 15 bases between them. There are 15 residues in the CDR3. CDR1 and CDR2 (germline): LNHNV, YYDKDF (reference sequence). The CDR3 DNA sequence: TGTGCCACCAGCAGACGTCTGCCGGGGGTCGATACGCAGTATTTT. Translating gives CATSRRLPGVDTQYF.

This chain links TRBV3-1 with TRBJ2-2; 7 bases are a match to TRBD1. V dropped 6 bases and J dropped 4; count of bases not matched to a gene: 8. The CDR3 spans 15 residues. CDR1 LGHDT and CDR2 YNNKEL come from the germline V gene (reference sequence). The CDR3 is CASRPRQGSTGELFF. Written as DNA, the CDR3 is TGTGCCAGCAGACCCAGACAGGGTAGCACCGGGGAGCTGTTTTTT.

This clonotype was found a few times. Given a much more abundant clone one base away, this may be a read error. The gene calls are TRBV12-3 or TRBV12-4 and TRBJ2-3, with 13 bases lining up with TRBD2. The CDR3 has 18 amino acids. Here the CDR3 reads CAISRTSGRAQGTDTQYF. The CDR3 DNA sequence: TGTGCCATCAGTCGTACTAGCGGGAGGGCCCAAGGCACAGATACGCAGTATTTT.

This clonotype was recorded a few times. V and J are TRBV19 and TRBJ1-5; D remains unclear. This CDR3 contains 15 residues. Germline V gives CDR1 LNHDA, CDR2 SQIVND (reference sequence). Trimming pared 5 bases from V and 0 bases from J, leaving 11 bases between. CDR3 sequence: CASSWNSDSNQPQHF. CDR3 nucleotides: TGTGCCAGTAGTTGGAACAGTGATAGCAATCAGCCCCAGCATTTT.

This clonotype was counted a few times. This rearrangement joins TRBV20-1 to TRBJ2-3, with 9 bases that match TRBD2. CDR3 length equals 14 residues. The germline V gene encodes CDR1 DFQATT and CDR2 SNEGSKA (reference sequence). V lost 7 bases to trimming and J lost 6 bases; unmatched junction nucleotides: 11. Here the CDR3 DNA reads TGCAGTGGAAGGGTAGCGGGAGAGTGGGATACGCAGTATTTT. Its translation: CSGRVAGEWDTQYF.